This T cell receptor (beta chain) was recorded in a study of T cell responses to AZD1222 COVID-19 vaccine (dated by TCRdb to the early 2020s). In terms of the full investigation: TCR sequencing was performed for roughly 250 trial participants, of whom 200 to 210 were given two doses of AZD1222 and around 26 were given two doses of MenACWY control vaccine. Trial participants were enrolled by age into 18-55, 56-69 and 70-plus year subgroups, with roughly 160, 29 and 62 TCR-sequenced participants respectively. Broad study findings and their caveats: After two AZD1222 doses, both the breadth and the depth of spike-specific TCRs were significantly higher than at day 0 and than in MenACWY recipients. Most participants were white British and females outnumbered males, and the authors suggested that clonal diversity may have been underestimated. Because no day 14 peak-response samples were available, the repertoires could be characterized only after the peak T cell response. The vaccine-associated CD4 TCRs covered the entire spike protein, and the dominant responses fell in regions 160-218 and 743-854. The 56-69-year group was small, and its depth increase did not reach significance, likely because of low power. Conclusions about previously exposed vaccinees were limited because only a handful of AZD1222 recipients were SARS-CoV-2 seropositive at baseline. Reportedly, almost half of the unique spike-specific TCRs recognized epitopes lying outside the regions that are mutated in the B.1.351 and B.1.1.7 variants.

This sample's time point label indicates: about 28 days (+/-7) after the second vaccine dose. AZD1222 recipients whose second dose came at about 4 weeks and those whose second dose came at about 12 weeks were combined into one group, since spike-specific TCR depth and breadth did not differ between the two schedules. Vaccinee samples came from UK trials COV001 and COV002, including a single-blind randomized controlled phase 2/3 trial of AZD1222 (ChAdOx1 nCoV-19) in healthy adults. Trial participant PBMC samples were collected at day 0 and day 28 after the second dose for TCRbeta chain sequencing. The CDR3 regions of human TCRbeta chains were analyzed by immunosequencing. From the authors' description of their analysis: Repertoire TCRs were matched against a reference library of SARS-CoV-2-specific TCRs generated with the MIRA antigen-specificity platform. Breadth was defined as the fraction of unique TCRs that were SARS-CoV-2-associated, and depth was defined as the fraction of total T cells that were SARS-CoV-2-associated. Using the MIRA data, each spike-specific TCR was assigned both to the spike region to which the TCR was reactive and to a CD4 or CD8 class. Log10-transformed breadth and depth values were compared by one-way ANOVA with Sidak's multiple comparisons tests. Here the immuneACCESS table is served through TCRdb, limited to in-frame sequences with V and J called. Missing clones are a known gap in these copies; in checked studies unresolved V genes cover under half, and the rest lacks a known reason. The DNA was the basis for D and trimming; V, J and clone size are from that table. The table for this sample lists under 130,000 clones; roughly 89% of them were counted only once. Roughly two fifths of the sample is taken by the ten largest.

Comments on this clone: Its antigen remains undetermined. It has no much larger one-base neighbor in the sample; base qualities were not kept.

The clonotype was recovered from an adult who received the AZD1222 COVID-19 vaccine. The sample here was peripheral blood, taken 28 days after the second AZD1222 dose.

The DNA reads TGTGCCAGCAGACTTACAGGGGGCGCGACCATTCAGTACTTC. This yields the protein CASRLTGGATIQYF. The rearranged segments are TRBV2 and TRBJ2-4; the junction holds 9 bases that match TRBD1. V lost 6 bases and J lost 9 bases, and the count of bases not matched to a germline gene is 9. The CDR3 runs 14 amino acids, cysteine and phenylalanine included. Of the read, only the CDR3 DNA is kept; its 42 bases are in frame from base 1. Via the germline V gene, CDR1 is SNHLY and CDR2 FYNNEI.